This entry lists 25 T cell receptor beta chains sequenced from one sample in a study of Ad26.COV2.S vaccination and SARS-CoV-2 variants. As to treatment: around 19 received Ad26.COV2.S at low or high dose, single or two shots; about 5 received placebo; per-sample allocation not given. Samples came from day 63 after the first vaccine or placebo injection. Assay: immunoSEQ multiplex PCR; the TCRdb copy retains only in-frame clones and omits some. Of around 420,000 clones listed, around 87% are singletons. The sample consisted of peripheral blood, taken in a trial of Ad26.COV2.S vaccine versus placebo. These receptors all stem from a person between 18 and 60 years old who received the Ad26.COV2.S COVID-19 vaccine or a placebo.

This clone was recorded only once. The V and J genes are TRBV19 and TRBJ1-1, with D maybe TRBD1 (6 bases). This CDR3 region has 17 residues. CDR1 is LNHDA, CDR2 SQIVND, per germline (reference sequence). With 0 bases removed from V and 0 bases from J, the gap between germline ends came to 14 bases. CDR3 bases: TGTGCCAGTAGTATAGATGGGGACACGGGGATGAACACTGAAGCTTTCTTT. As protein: CASSIDGDTGMNTEAFF. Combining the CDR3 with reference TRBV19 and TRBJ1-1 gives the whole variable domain DGGITQSPKYLFRKEGQNVTLSCEQNLNHDAMYWYRQDPGQGLRLIYYSQIVNDFQKGDIAEGYSVSREKKESFPLTVTSAQKNPTAFYLCASSIDGDTGMNTEAFFGQGTRLTVV.

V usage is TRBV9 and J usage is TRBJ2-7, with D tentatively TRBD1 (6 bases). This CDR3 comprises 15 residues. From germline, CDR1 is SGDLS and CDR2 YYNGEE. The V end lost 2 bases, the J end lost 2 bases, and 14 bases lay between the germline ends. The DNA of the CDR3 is TGTGCCAGCAGCGTCCAGGGCACAGGGACCTACGAGCAGTACTTC. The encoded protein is CASSVQGTGTYEQYF.

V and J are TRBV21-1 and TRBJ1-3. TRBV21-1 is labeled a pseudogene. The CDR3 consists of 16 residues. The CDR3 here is CASIEGGRDSGNTIYF. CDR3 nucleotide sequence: TGTGCCAGCATCGAGGGGGGTCGTGACTCTGGAAACACCATATATTTT.

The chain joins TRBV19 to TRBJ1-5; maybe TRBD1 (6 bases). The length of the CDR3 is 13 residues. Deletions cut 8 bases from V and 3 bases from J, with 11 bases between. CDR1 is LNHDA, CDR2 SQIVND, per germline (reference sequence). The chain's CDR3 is CASSQGTNQPQHF. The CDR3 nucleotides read TGTGCCAGTTCACAGGGTACCAATCAGCCCCAGCATTTT.

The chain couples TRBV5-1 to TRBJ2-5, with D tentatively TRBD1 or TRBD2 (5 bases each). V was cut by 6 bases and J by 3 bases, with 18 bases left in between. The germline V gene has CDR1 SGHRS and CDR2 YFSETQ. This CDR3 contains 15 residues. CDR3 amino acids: CASTRDPNGEETQYF. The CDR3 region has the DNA TGCGCCAGCACCCGGGACCCAAACGGGGAAGAGACCCAGTACTTC.

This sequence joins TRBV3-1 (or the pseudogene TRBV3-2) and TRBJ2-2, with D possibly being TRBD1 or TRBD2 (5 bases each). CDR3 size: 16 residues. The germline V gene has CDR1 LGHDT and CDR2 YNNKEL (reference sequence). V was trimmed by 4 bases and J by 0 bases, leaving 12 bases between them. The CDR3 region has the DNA TGTGCCAGCAGCCCCTCGGGGCGCCCGAACACCGGGGAGCTGTTTTTT. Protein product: CASSPSGRPNTGELFF.

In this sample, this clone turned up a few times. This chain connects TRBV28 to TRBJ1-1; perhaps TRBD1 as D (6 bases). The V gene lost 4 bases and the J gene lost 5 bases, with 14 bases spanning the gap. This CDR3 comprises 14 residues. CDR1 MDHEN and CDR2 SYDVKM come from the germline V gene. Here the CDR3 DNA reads TGTGCCAGCAGTTCCCGCCTCGACAGGACTGAAGCTTTCTTT. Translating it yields CASSSRLDRTEAFF. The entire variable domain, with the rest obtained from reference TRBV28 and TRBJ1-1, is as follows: DVKVTQSSRYLVKRTGEKVFLECVQDMDHENMFWYRQDPGLGLRLIYFSYDVKMKEKGDIPEGYSVSREKKERFSLILESASTNQTSMYLCASSSRLDRTEAFFGQGTRLTVV.

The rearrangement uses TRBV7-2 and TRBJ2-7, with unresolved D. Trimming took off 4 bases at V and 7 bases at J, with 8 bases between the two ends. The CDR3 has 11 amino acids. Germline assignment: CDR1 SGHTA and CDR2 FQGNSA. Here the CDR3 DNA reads TGTGCCAGCAGCTCAGGTGGTGAGCAGTACTTC. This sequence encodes CASSSGGEQYF.

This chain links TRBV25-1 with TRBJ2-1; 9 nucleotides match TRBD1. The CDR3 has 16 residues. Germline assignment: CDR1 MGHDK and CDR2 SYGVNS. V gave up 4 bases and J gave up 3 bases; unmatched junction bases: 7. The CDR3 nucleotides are TGTGCCAGCAGTGCGCGGACAGGGGAAGGCTACAATGAGCAGTTCTTC. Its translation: CASSARTGEGYNEQFF.

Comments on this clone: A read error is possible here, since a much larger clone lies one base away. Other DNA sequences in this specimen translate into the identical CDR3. CDR3 residues: CASSFYNEQFF. In nucleotides, the CDR3 is TGTGCCAGCAGTTTCTACAATGAGCAGTTCTTC. J is TRBJ2-1 and V is TRBV12-3 or TRBV12-4; no firm D call. V lost 3 bases, J lost 3 bases, and 0 bases lay in between. The CDR3 is 11 residues long.

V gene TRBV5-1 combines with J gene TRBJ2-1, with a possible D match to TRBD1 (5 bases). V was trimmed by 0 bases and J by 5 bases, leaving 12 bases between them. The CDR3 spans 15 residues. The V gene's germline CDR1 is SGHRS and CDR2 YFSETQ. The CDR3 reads CASSLGQGRHNEQFF. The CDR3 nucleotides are TGCGCCAGCAGCTTGGGGCAGGGAAGGCACAATGAGCAGTTCTTC.

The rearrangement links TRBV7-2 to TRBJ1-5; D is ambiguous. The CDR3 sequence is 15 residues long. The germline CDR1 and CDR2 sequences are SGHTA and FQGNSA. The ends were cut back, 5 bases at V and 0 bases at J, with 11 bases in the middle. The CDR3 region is CASSPAQGSNQPQHF. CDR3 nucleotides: TGTGCCAGCAGCCCCGCCCAAGGTAGCAATCAGCCCCAGCATTTT.

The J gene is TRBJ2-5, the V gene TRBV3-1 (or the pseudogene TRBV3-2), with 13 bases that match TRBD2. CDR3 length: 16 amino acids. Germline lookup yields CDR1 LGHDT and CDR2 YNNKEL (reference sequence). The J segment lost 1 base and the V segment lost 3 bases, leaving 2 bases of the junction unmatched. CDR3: CASSQGLAGIQETQYF. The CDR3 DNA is TGTGCCAGCAGCCAGGGACTAGCGGGGATCCAAGAGACCCAGTACTTC.

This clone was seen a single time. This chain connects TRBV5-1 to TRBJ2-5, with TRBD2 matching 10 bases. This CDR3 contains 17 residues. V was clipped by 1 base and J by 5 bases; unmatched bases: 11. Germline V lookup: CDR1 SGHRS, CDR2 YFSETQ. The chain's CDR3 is CASSLRLAGALGETQYF. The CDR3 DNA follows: TGCGCCAGCAGCTTGAGGCTAGCGGGGGCCCTCGGGGAGACCCAGTACTTC.

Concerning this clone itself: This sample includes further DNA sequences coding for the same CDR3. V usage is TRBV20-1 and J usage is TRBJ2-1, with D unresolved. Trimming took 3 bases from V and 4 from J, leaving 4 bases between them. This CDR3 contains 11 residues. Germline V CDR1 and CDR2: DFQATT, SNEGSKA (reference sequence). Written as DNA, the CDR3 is TGCAGTGCTAGGTTATACAATGAGCAGTTCTTC. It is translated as CSARLYNEQFF.

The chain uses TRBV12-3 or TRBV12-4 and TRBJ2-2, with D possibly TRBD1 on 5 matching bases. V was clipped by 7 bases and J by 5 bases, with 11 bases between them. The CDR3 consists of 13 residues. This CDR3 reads CASISGRTGELFF. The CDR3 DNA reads TGTGCCAGCATATCAGGGCGGACCGGGGAGCTGTTTTTT.

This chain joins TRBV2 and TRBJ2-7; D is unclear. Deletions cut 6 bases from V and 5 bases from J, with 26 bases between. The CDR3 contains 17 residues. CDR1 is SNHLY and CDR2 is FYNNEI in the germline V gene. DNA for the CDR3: TGTGCCAGCAGGGTCCTCCCGGCGCATCTCCTGGAGAACGAGCAGTACTTC. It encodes CASRVLPAHLLENEQYF.

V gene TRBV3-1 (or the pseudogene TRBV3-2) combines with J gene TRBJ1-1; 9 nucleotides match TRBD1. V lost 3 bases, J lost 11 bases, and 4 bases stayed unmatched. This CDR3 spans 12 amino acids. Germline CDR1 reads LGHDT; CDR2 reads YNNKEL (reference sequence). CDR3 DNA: TGTGCCAGCAGCCATCACGACAGGGGGGCTTTCTTT. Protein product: CASSHHDRGAFF.

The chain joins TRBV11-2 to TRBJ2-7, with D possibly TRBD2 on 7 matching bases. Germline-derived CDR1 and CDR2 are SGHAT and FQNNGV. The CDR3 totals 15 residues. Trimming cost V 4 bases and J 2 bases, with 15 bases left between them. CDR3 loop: CASSYVSGGAYEQYF. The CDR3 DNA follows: TGTGCCAGCAGCTACGTCTCGGGGGGCGCCTACGAGCAGTACTTC. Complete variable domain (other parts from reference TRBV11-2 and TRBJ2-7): EAGVAQSPRYKIIEKRQSVAFWCNPISGHATLYWYQQILGQGPKLLIQFQNNGVVDDSQLPKDRFSAERLKGVDSTLKIQPAKLEDSAVYLCASSYVSGGAYEQYFGPGTRLTVT.

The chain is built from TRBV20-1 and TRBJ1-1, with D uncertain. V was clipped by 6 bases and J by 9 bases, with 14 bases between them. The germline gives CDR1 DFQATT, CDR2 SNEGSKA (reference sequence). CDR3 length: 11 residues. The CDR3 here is CSAGGRAQAFF. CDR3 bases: TGCAGTGCCGGAGGTCGGGCACAAGCTTTCTTT.

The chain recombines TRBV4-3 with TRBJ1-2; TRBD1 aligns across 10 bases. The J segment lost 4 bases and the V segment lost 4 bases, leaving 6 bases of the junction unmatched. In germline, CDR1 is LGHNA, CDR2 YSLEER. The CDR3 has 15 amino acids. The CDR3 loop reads CASSPGTGASYGYTF. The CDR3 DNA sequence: TGCGCCAGCAGCCCCGGGACAGGGGCGTCCTATGGCTACACCTTC.

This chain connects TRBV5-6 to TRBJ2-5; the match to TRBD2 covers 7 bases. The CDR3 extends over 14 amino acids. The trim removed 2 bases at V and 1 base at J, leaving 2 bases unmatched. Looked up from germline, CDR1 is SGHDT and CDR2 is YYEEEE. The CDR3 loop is CASSFGGTQETQYF. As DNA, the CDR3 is TGTGCCAGCAGCTTCGGGGGGACCCAAGAGACCCAGTACTTC.

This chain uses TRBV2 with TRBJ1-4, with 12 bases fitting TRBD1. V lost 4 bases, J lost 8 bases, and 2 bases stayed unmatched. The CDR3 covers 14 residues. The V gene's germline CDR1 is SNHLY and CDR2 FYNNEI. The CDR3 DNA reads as TGTGCCAGCAGTGCGGGACAGGGGGCGGAAAAACTGTTTTTT. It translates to CASSAGQGAEKLFF.

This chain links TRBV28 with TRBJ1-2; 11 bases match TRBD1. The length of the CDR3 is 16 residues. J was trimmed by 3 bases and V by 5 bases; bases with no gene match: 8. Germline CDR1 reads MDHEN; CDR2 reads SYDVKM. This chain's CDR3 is CASSLGQGALDYGYTF. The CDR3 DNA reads TGTGCCAGCAGTCTTGGACAGGGGGCGCTGGACTATGGCTACACCTTC.

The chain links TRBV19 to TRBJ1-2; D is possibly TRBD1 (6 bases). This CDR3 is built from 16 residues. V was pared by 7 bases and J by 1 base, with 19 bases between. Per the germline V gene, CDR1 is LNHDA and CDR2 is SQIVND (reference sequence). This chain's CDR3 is CASTSVAQGFNYGYTF. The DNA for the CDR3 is TGTGCCAGTACCTCCGTTGCACAGGGTTTTAACTATGGCTACACCTTC.